The T cell receptor beta chain under discussion was sequenced for a study of identifying expanded T cells in peripheral blood. Study-wide results and caveats: Variance in clone template counts between approximately two-week samples significantly increased with total template count across all healthy donors. Technical replicates showed approximately 1.2 changed clones; around 2 weeks about 16; four weeks 19.

With regard to this clone: As yet, its antigen is unknown.

Measured with immunoSEQ multiplex PCR; TCRdb has only the in-frame clones, and not every one. The sample records roughly 61,000 clones, approximately 89% being singletons. No infections or other immune events were documented during collection. The CDR3 contains 15 residues. The germline gives CDR1 SGHNT, CDR2 YYREEE (reference sequence). J lost 4 bases, V lost 0 bases, and 4 bases had no gene match. Sequencing was performed on blood. The V and J genes are TRBV5-4 and TRBJ2-7; TRBD1 agrees at 10 bases. The source is a person between 18 and 75 years old in good health. As DNA, the CDR3 is TGTGCCAGCAGCTTGGGGGGGACAGGGGTTTACGAGCAGTACTTC. Its translation is CASSLGGTGVYEQYF. Variable domain in full (rest from reference TRBV5-4 and TRBJ2-7): ETGVTQSPTHLIKTRGQQVTLRCSSQSGHNTVSWYQQALGQGPQFIFQYYREEENGRGNFPPRFSGLQFPNYSSELNVNALELDDSALYLCASSLGGTGVYEQYFGPGTRLTVT.